These T cell receptor beta chains were read from a single sample in a study of T cell responses to AZD1222 COVID-19 vaccine. Assay: immunoSEQ multiplex PCR; the TCRdb copy retains only in-frame clones and omits some. Of about 96,000 clones in the sample, around 90% were seen once. The sequences come from peripheral blood, collected on day 0 of AZD1222 vaccination. The receptors here all came from an adult in good health. The CDR3 runs from the conserved cysteine through the conserved F or W. Fields, in order: D gene, J gene, V gene, clone size, CDR3 protein, CDR3 DNA. The D gene is left open where the match is weak. Not every row has a clone size; where given, it reads once, few, many or a size class.

>.|TRBJ1-1|TRBV9|.
CASSVGLRDTEAFF
TGTGCCAGCAGCGTAGGATTGAGGGACACTGAAGCTTTCTTT
>.|TRBJ2-1|TRBV12-5|.
CASGLDLSNEQFF
TGTGCTAGTGGTTTGGACCTTAGTAATGAGCAGTTCTTC
>TRBD2|TRBJ2-5|TRBV6-5|.
CASSYRGEGQETQYF
TGTGCCAGCAGTTACCGGGGGGAAGGGCAAGAGACCCAGTACTTC
>TRBD2|TRBJ2-1|TRBV19|.
CASSIEASGTGNEQFF
TGTGCCAGTAGTATAGAGGCTAGCGGGACGGGCAATGAGCAGTTCTTC
>TRBD1|TRBJ2-1|TRBV5-1|.
CASSRTGRHNEQFF
TGCGCCAGCAGCCGGACAGGCAGACACAATGAGCAGTTCTTC
>.|TRBJ1-5|TRBV27|.
CASRKLSNQPQHF
TGTGCCAGCAGGAAACTTAGCAATCAGCCCCAGCATTTT
>.|TRBJ1-1|TRBV10-3|.
CASLGDYRETEAFF
TGTGCCTCCCTCGGGGACTATAGAGAGACTGAAGCTTTCTTT
>.|TRBJ1-5|TRBV3-1/TRBV3-2|once
CASSQGPISNQPQHF
TGTGCCAGCAGCCAAGGACCGATCAGCAATCAGCCCCAGCATTTT
>TRBD1|TRBJ2-1|TRBV5-4|.
CASSRDSLQNEQFF
TGTGCCAGCAGCCGGGACAGTTTACAGAATGAGCAGTTCTTC
>TRBD1|TRBJ2-2|TRBV10-3|.
CAISRPGGGELFF
TGTGCCATCAGTCGCCCAGGGGGCGGGGAGCTGTTTTTT
>.|TRBJ1-2|TRBV6-5|.
CASSYSSGRGPRGYTF
TGTGCCAGCAGTTACTCGAGCGGGCGGGGGCCGAGGGGCTACACCTTC
>TRBD2|TRBJ2-3|TRBV4-2|.
CASSQVGAGASTDTQYF
TGTGCCAGCAGCCAAGTGGGAGCGGGAGCTAGCACAGATACGCAGTATTTT
>TRBD1|TRBJ1-5|TRBV28|.
CASSHDLGQGGIQPQHF
TGTGCCAGCAGTCATGATCTCGGACAGGGGGGGATACAGCCCCAGCATTTT
>TRBD2|TRBJ2-5|TRBV7-9|.
CASSASGSAETQYF
TGTGCCAGCTCCGCTAGCGGGAGTGCCGAGACCCAGTACTTC
>.|TRBJ2-7|TRBV7-9|.
CASSLAHGQLSSYEQYF
TGTGCCAGCAGCTTAGCCCACGGGCAGTTGAGCTCCTACGAGCAGTACTTC
>TRBD1|TRBJ2-2|TRBV27|.
CASRTGGGELFF
TGTGCCAGCAGGACAGGGGGCGGGGAGCTGTTTTTT
>TRBD2|TRBJ2-3|TRBV25-1|.
CASSGAGGPTDTQYF
TGTGCCAGCAGTGGAGCGGGAGGGCCTACAGATACGCAGTATTTT
>TRBD2|TRBJ2-1|TRBV6-2/TRBV6-3|.
CASSPSGRSYNEQFF
TGTGCCAGCAGTCCGAGCGGGAGATCCTACAATGAGCAGTTCTTC
>.|TRBJ2-7|TRBV7-2|.
CASSLEDAYEQYF
TGTGCCAGCAGCTTAGAAGACGCCTACGAGCAGTACTTC
>TRBD1|TRBJ2-5|TRBV4-2|.
CASSPYRDSLNQETQYF
TGTGCCAGCAGCCCATACCGGGACAGCCTTAACCAAGAGACCCAGTACTTC
>TRBD1|TRBJ1-4|TRBV6-5|once
CASSYSSGTAYEKLFF
TGTGCCAGCAGTTACTCCTCCGGGACAGCTTATGAAAAACTGTTTTTT
>TRBD2|TRBJ2-7|TRBV9|once
CASSPGLAGVYEQYF
TGTGCCAGCAGCCCAGGACTAGCGGGAGTGTACGAGCAGTACTTC
>TRBD1|TRBJ2-7|TRBV4-2|.
CASSQELGRTGSSYEQYF
TGTGCCAGCAGCCAAGAACTGGGGCGGACAGGTAGCTCCTACGAGCAGTACTTC
>.|TRBJ1-2|TRBV18|few
CASSAVVGQLEGYTF
TGTGCCAGCTCAGCAGTGGTTGGGCAGCTTGAGGGCTACACCTTC
>TRBD2|TRBJ2-2|TRBV7-6|.
CASSSGVAGVVTGELFF
TGTGCCAGCAGCTCCGGGGTAGCGGGAGTGGTCACCGGGGAGCTGTTTTTT
>.|TRBJ2-3|TRBV29-1|.
CSVVPPARTTDTQYF
TGCAGCGTTGTCCCCCCGGCCAGAACGACAGATACGCAGTATTTT
>TRBD2|TRBJ2-2|TRBV7-2|once
CASSFRTRNTGELFF
TGTGCCAGCAGCTTTCGGACTAGGAACACCGGGGAGCTGTTTTTT
>.|TRBJ1-4|TRBV7-2|few
CASSRIRGNEKLFF
TGTGCCAGCAGCCGTATCCGGGGCAATGAAAAACTGTTTTTT
>TRBD2|TRBJ2-1|TRBV11-1|.
CASSPRRTSLNEQFF
TGTGCCAGCAGCCCTAGGAGGACTAGCTTAAATGAGCAGTTCTTC
>TRBD2|TRBJ2-3|TRBV6-2/TRBV6-3|.
CASSPFVGGVRQYF
TGTGCCAGCAGCCCGTTCGTGGGAGGGGTGAGGCAGTATTTT
>TRBD1|TRBJ1-1|TRBV10-3|.
CAISGGQGTEAFF
TGTGCCATCAGTGGGGGACAGGGAACTGAAGCTTTCTTT
>.|TRBJ2-5|TRBV9|.
CASSPGRGTGQETQYF
TGTGCCAGCAGCCCCGGTCGCGGAACGGGTCAAGAGACCCAGTACTTC
>TRBD2|TRBJ2-7|TRBV20-1|few
CSASPTSGSYEQYF
TGCAGTGCTAGTCCCACTAGCGGCTCCTACGAGCAGTACTTC
>.|TRBJ2-2|TRBV19|once
CASRGLEVIGPGELFF
TGTGCCAGTAGAGGCTTGGAGGTCATCGGCCCCGGGGAGCTGTTTTTT
>.|TRBJ1-4|TRBV4-3|once
CASSREEAGGSEKLFF
TGCGCCAGCAGCCGAGAAGAGGCGGGGGGAAGTGAAAAACTGTTTTTT
>.|TRBJ2-5|TRBV27|.
CASSLLGAAQETQYF
TGTGCCAGCAGTTTATTAGGGGCAGCCCAAGAGACCCAGTACTTC
>.|TRBJ2-2|TRBV14|.
CASNLQPNTGELFF
TGTGCCAGCAATTTACAGCCGAACACCGGGGAGCTGTTTTTT
>.|TRBJ1-5|TRBV21-1|.
CASSKVWFVSGNQPQHF
TGTGCCAGCAGCAAAGTATGGTTTGTTTCGGGCAATCAGCCCCAGCATTTT
>TRBD1|TRBJ2-7|TRBV5-6|.
CASSITGTGFNEQYF
TGTGCCAGCAGCATAACCGGGACAGGGTTCAACGAGCAGTACTTC
>TRBD2|TRBJ2-2|TRBV11-1|few
CASSSLAGDAGELFF
TGTGCCAGCAGCTCTTTAGCGGGAGATGCCGGGGAGCTGTTTTTT
>TRBD1|TRBJ1-4|TRBV2|.
CASSLDRGKVEKLFF
TGTGCCAGCAGTCTTGACAGGGGGAAGGTGGAAAAACTGTTTTTT
>.|TRBJ2-2|TRBV11-2|once
CASSLDPLMYGQGGTGELFF
TGTGCCAGCAGCTTAGATCCCCTCATGTACGGGCAGGGCGGCACCGGGGAGCTGTTTTTT
>.|TRBJ1-2|TRBV7-2|.
CASSLYGQYGYTF
TGTGCCAGCAGCTTATACGGCCAATATGGCTACACCTTC
>.|TRBJ1-5|TRBV5-6|.
CASSLEMDTGYSNQPQHF
TGTGCCAGCAGCTTGGAGATGGACACCGGATATAGCAATCAGCCCCAGCATTTT
>.|TRBJ2-1|TRBV9|.
CASSVASGTSYNEQFF
TGTGCCAGCAGCGTAGCGTCCGGGACCTCATACAATGAGCAGTTCTTC
>TRBD1|TRBJ2-1|TRBV5-1|.
CASSLGQGENEQFF
TGCGCCAGCAGCTTGGGACAGGGGGAAAATGAGCAGTTCTTC
>.|TRBJ2-7|TRBV21-1|.
CASSNKVLAYEQYF
TGTGCCAGCAGCAATAAAGTACTCGCCTACGAGCAGTACTTC
>.|TRBJ2-7|TRBV28|.
CASRLLGEHSYEQYF
TGTGCCAGCAGACTCCTCGGGGAGCACTCCTACGAGCAGTACTTC
>TRBD1|TRBJ1-2|TRBV28|.
CASSPGGQPYGYTF
TGTGCCAGCAGTCCCGGGGGACAGCCCTATGGCTACACCTTC
>.|TRBJ1-2|TRBV19|.
CASSAALSGGGKARGYTF
TGTGCCAGTAGTGCCGCCTTGTCGGGAGGAGGGAAGGCTCGCGGCTACACCTTC